The clone carrying this T cell receptor beta chain was picked up a small number of times. Antigen: not known. CDR3 length: 15 residues. The V gene's germline CDR1 is SGHTA and CDR2 FQGNSA. V was pared by 7 bases and J by 3 bases, with 9 bases of the junction left unmatched. These data come from a study of T-cell reconstitution after alpha-beta-depleted transplantation in children. Study results and limitations: Alpha-beta T cells present about two months after transplant were reported to originate from several hundred expanded graft clones. At one year after transplant, newly produced T cells mostly accounted for T-cell counts and diversity. Some patients owed their high day-60 TCRbeta diversity to surviving recipient T cells and thymic progenitors.

Molecular barcoding with unique molecular identifiers was used for the TCRbeta library. A single record per CDR3 protein comes from TCRdb applying MiXCR to the PCR reads. The table lists roughly 100,000 distinct CDR3 sequences, 7% to 8% of them singletons. The material was PBMCs, obtained before TCRalphabeta/CD19-depleted stem cell transplant. The chain combines TRBV7-2 with TRBJ2-3, with 8 bases lining up with TRBD2. The clonotype originates from a boy younger than 10 with acute lymphoblastic leukemia, due to receive a stem cell transplant. The chain's CDR3 is CASTNRGGATDTQYF. The CDR3 coding sequence is TGTGCCAGCACCAACCGGGGGGGCGCGACAGATACGCAGTATTTT.